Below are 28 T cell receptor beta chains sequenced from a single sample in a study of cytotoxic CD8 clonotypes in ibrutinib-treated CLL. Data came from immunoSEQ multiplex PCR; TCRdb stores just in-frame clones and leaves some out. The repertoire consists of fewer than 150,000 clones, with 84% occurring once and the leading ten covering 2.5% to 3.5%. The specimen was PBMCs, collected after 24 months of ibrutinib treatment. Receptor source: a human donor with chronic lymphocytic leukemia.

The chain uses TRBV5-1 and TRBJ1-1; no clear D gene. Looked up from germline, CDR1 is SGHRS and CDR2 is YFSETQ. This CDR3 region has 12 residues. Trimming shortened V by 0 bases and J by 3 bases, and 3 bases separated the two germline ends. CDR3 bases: TGCGCCAGCAGCTTGGGGGACACTGAAGCTTTCTTT. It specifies CASSLGDTEAFF.

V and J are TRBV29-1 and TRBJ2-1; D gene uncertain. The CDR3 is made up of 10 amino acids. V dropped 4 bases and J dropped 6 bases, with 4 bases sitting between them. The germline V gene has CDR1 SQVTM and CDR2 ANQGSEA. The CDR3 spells CSVGGNEQFF. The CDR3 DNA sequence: TGCAGCGTTGGTGGCAATGAGCAGTTCTTC.

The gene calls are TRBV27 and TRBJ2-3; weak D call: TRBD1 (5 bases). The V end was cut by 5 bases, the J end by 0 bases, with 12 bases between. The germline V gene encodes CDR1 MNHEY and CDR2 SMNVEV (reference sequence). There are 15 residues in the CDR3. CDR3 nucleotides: TGTGCCAGCAGTCTCAGACAGACCAGCACAGATACGCAGTATTTT. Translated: CASSLRQTSTDTQYF.

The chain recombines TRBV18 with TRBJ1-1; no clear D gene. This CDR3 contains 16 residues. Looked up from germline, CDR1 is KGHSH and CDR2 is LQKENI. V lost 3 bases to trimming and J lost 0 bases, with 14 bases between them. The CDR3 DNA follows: TGTGCCAGCTCACCCCTCCCGTCGACATTGAACACTGAAGCTTTCTTT. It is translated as CASSPLPSTLNTEAFF.

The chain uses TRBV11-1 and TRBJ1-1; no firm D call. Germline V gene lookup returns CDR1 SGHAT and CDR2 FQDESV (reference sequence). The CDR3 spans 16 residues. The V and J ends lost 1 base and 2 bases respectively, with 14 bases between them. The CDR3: CASSLEDTEDNTEAFF. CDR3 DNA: TGTGCCAGCAGCTTAGAAGACACCGAAGACAACACTGAAGCTTTCTTT.

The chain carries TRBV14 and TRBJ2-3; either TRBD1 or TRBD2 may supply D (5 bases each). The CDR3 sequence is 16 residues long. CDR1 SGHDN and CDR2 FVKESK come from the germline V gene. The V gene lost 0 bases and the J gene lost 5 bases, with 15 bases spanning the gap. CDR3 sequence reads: CASSQDMGRRGDTQYF. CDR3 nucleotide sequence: TGTGCCAGCAGCCAAGATATGGGGCGTCGGGGAGATACGCAGTATTTT.

The DNA for the CDR3 is TGTGCCAGCAGCCCAAGGGGACAGGGCGCCTACGAGCAGTACTTC. It specifies CASSPRGQGAYEQYF. This chain uses TRBV14 with TRBJ2-7; TRBD1 aligns across 9 bases. V was clipped by 4 bases and J by 2 bases; unmatched bases: 6. CDR3 length: 15 residues. Germline CDR1 SGHDN, CDR2 FVKESK.

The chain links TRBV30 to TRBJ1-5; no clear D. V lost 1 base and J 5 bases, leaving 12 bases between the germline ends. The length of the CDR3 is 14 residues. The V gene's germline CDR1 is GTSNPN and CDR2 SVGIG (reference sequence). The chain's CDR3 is CAWSGGQIDQPQHF. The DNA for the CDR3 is TGTGCCTGGAGTGGTGGGCAGATCGATCAGCCCCAGCATTTT.

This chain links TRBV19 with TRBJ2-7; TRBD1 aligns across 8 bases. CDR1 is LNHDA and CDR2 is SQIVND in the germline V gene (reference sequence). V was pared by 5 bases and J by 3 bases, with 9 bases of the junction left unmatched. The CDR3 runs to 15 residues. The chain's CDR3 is CASSLYRDRNYEQYF. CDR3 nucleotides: TGTGCCAGTAGTCTATACCGGGACAGGAACTACGAGCAGTACTTC. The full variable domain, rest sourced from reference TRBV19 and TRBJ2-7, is DGGITQSPKYLFRKEGQNVTLSCEQNLNHDAMYWYRQDPGQGLRLIYYSQIVNDFQKGDIAEGYSVSREKKESFPLTVTSAQKNPTAFYLCASSLYRDRNYEQYFGPGTRLTVT.

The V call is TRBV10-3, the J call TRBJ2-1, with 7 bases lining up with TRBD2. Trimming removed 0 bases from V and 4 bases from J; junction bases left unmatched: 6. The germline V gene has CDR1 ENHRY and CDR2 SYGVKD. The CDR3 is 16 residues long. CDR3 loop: CAISESMAGEYNEQFF. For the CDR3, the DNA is TGTGCCATCAGTGAGTCGATGGCGGGGGAGTACAATGAGCAGTTCTTC.

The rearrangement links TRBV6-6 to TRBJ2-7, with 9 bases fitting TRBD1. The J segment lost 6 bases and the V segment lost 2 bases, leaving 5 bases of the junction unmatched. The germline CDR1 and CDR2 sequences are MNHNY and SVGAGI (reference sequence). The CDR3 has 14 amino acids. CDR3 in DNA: TGTGCCAGCAGTTACGACGGGACAGGGCGCGAGCAGTACTTC. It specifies CASSYDGTGREQYF.

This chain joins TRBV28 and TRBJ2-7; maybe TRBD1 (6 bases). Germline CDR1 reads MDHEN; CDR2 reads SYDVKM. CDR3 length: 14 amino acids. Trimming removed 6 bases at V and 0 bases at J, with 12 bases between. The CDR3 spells CASRGTLSSYEQYF. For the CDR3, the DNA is TGTGCCAGCAGAGGGACACTAAGCTCCTACGAGCAGTACTTC.

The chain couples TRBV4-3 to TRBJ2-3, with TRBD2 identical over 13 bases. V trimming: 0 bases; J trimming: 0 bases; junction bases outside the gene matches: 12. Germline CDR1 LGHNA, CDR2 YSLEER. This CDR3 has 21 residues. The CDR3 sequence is CASSQDFGLAGALTSTDTQYF. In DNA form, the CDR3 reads TGCGCCAGCAGCCAAGACTTTGGACTAGCGGGGGCCCTAACTAGCACAGATACGCAGTATTTT.

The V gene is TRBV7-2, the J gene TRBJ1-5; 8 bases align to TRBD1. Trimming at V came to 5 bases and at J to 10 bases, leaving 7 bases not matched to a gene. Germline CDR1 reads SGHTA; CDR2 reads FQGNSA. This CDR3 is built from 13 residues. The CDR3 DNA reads TGTGCCAGCAGCCCAGACAGGGGTCAACCCCAGCATTTT. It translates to CASSPDRGQPQHF.

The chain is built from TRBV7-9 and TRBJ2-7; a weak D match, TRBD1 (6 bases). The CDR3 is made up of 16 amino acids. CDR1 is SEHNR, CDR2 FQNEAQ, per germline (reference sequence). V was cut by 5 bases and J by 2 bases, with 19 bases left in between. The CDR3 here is CASSDLPGQNTYEQYF. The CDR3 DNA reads TGTGCCAGCAGCGACCTTCCGGGACAAAATACCTACGAGCAGTACTTC.

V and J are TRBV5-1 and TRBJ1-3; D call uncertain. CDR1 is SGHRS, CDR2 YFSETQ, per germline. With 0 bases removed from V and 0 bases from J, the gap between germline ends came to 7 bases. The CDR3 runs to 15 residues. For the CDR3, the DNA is TGCGCCAGCAGCTTGGACCTCCACTCTGGAAACACCATATATTTT. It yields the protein CASSLDLHSGNTIYF.

The CDR3 reads CASSLRGSNQPQHF. In nucleotides, the CDR3 is TGTGCCAGCAGCTTAAGGGGAAGCAATCAGCCCCAGCATTTT. The chain is built from TRBV13 and TRBJ1-5; TRBD1 is a possible D gene (5 bases). There are 14 residues in the CDR3. The V and J ends lost 2 bases and 1 base respectively, with 6 bases between them. Germline assignment: CDR1 PRHDT and CDR2 FYEKMQ (reference sequence).

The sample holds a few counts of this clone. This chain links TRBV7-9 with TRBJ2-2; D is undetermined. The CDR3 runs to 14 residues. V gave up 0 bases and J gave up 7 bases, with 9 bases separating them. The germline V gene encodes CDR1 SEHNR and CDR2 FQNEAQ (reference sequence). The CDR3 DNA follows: TGTGCCAGCAGCTTAGCTCGGCGCGGCGGGGAGCTGTTTTTT. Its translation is CASSLARRGGELFF.

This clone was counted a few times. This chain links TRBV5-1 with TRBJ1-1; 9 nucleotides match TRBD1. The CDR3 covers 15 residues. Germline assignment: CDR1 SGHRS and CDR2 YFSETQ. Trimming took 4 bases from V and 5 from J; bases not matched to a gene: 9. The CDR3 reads CASSPDRDRATEAFF. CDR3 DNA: TGCGCCAGCAGCCCGGATAGGGACAGGGCTACTGAAGCTTTCTTT.

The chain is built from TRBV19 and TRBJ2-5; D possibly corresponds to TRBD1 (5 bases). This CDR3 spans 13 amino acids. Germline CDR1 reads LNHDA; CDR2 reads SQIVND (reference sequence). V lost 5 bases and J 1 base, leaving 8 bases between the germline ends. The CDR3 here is CASSDSRQETQYF. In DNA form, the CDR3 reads TGTGCCAGTAGTGACAGCCGCCAAGAGACCCAGTACTTC.

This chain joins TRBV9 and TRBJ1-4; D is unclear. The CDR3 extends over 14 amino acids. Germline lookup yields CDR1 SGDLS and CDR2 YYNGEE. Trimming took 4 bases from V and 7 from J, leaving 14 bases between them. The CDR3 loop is CASSSLGQGEKLFF. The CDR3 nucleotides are TGTGCCAGCAGCTCTCTAGGGCAAGGTGAAAAACTGTTTTTT.

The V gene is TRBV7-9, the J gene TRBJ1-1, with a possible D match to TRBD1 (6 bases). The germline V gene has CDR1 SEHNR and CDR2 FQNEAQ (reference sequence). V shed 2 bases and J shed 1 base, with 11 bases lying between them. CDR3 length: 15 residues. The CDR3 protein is CASSLLQGRNTEAFF. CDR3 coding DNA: TGTGCCAGCAGCTTACTCCAGGGGAGGAACACTGAAGCTTTCTTT.

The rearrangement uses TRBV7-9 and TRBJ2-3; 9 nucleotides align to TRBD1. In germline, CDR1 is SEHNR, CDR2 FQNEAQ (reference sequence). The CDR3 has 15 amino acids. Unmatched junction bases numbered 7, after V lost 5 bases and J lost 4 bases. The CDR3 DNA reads TGTGCCAGCAGCAATACAGGGGGCGACGCAGATACGCAGTATTTT. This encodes CASSNTGGDADTQYF. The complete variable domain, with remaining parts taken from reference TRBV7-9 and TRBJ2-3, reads DTGVSQNPRHKITKRGQNVTFRCDPISEHNRLYWYRQTLGQGPEFLTYFQNEAQLEKSRLLSDRFSAERPKGSFSTLEIQRTEQGDSAMYLCASSNTGGDADTQYFGPGTRLTVL.

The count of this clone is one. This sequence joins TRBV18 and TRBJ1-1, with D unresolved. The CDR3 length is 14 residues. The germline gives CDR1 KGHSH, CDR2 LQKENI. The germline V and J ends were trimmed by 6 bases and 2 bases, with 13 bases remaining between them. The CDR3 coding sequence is TGTGCCAGCTCCCAAGACCGAGATAACACTGAAGCTTTCTTT. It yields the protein CASSQDRDNTEAFF.

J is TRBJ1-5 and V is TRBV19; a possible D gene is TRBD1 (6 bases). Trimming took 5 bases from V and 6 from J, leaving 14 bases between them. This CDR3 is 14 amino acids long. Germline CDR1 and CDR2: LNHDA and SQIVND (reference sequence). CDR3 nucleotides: TGTGCCAGTAGTCCAGTGGGGGCGGGTCAGCCCCAGCATTTT. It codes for CASSPVGAGQPQHF.

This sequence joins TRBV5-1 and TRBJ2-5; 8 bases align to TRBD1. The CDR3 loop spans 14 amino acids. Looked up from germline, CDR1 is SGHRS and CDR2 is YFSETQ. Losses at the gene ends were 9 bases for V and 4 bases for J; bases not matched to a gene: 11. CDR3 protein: CATRATGGGETQYF. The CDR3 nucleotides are TGCGCCACCCGCGCAACAGGGGGAGGAGAGACCCAGTACTTC.

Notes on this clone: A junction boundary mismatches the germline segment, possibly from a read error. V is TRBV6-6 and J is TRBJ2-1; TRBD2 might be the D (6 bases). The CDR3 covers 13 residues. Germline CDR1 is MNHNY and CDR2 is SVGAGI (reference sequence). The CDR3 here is CASSYTGLLHQFF. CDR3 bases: TGTGCCAGTAGTTATACGGGACTCCTACATCAGTTCTTC.

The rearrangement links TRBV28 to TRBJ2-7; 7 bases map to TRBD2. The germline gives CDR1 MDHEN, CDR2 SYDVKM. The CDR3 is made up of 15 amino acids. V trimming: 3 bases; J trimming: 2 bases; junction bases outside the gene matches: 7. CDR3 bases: TGTGCCAGCAGTTTGGGGGGGACTAAGACCTACGAGCAGTACTTC. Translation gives CASSLGGTKTYEQYF.